This T cell receptor beta chain appears in the sequencing data of a study of molecular identifiers for immune sequencing clone quantification (dated by TCRdb to 2016 to 2019). With respect to the entire study: For a replicate experiment, RNA from approximately 20,000 or 100,000 naive CD8 T cells was divided into five aliquots, and four of the five aliquots were sequenced. This methods study used CD8 T cells to benchmark TCR RNA copy counting and molecular-identifier clustering-based TCR repertoire sequencing (MIDCIRS). Overall results and qualifications from the work: Spiked-in Jurkat TCR RNA equal to a single cell's worth was reported to be detectable even within one million naive CD8 T cells. Clones above 20 RNA copies held over 99% of molecules in CMV-specific effector cells but under 1% in naive cells. Modeling estimated around 3.2 recovered TCR RNA copies per cell, compared with about ten by digital PCR, which implies about 30% capture efficiency. Without barcode sub-clustering, chimeric consensus sequences inflated TCR diversity; chimeras reached as high as 47%. Highly expanded clone sizes could be underestimated if identical TCR molecules share a barcode. Naive libraries contained spiked-in Jurkat TCR RNA (more than 9 copies' worth), which is not part of the donor repertoire.

The method was PCR. TCRdb names Illumina HiSeq 4000 as the instrument used. Bulk TCR libraries were made following a previously described method, with the TCR primers given in Table S5. Total RNA was purified with the Qiagen AllPrep DNA/RNA kit. Reads from multiple sequencing runs of the same library were pooled before analysis. In the original analysis: Reads were retained only if their TCR constant sequence matched exactly, and those retained reads were trimmed to 150 nt and grouped according to their 12-nt molecular barcodes. Reads inside each barcode group were sub-clustered using a 15% Levenshtein threshold, and a quality-weighted consensus sequence was constructed for each RNA molecule. Non-functional sequences were discarded, and so were lower-count sequences lying one edit away from another sequence. On the basis of fitting two negative binomial distributions, barcode sub-clusters with fewer than 20% of the maximum read count were discarded. The public sequencing data were trimmed at Q25 with fastp and processed into clonotypes with MiXCR by TCRdb, which kept only in-frame beta chains. Under each unique CDR3 protein, matching rows form one entry showing the most common genes and DNA. The V and J calls were not made by the authors but by TCRdb's processing. In all, the sample holds about 640,000 distinct CDR3 sequences, and less than 20% of those were seen once. Together, the top ten hold 0.85% of the sample.

As for this clonotype: What antigen it recognizes has not been identified. Within one base of it there is no much larger clone, and no base qualities were kept.

Germline trimming amounts to 4 bases on V and 10 bases on J, with 4 as the count of junction bases outside the gene matches. There are 13 amino acids in the CDR3, from cysteine to phenylalanine inclusive. The retained sequence is limited to the CDR3, 39 bases, with the frame set at the first base. From a lookup of the germline V gene (reference sequence), CDR1 and CDR2 are LGHDT and YNNKEL. Libraries of naive CD8 T cells were generated from around 20,000 to 990,000 sorted cells, with 10%, 30% or 50% of the purified RNA used. On a BD FACSAria II, naive CD8 T cells were FACS-sorted as CD8+CD4-CCR7+CD45RA+ and collected into RLT Plus buffer. To test detection sensitivity, Jurkat RNA equal to fewer than 13 TCR copies was added to samples of about 20,000-1,100,000 naive CD8 T cells. Enrichment of CD8 T cells was performed with RosetteSep CD8+ T Cell Enrichment Cocktail and Ficoll-Paque, after which ACK red cell lysis was carried out.

This clonotype was sampled from a human donor in good health. Some libraries in this study had Jurkat cell RNA spiked in. Material for sequencing was naive CD8+ T cells from blood, with Jurkat cell RNA spiked in. In the paper's terms, the cell subset or site label means: FACS-sorted CD8+CD4-CCR7+CD45RA+ naive T cells. Recombination linked TRBV3-1 to TRBJ2-1, and TRBD2 matches 10 of the central bases. The DNA reads as follows: TGTGCCAGCAGCCCCCTAGCGGGGGAAGAGCAGTTCTTC. Translated, this gives CASSPLAGEEQFF.